Described below is a single TCR beta chain sequence and its context. Sequenced by immunoSEQ multiplex PCR; TCRdb stores in-frame clones only, minus some. The sample lists tens of thousands of clones; 84% were seen once. The sample belongs to a study of chemoradiotherapy in HPV16-positive cancers. This CDR3 is 13 amino acids long. Germline-derived CDR1 and CDR2 are SEHNR and FQNEAQ (reference sequence). The ends were cut back, 5 bases at V and 10 bases at J, with 17 bases in the middle. Sequenced material: blood, taken from a patient who underwent chemoradiotherapy. The source of this sequence is a human donor with HPV-associated anogenital cancer. This chain uses TRBV7-9 with TRBJ1-1; maybe TRBD1 (6 bases). The CDR3: CASSPTGQLGAFF. The CDR3 DNA is TGTGCCAGCAGCCCGACTGGACAGTTAGGAGCTTTCTTT.